The clone carrying this TCR beta chain was detected only once. Its antigen is not identified. J gave up 1 base and V 0 bases, and 3 bases lay outside the gene matches. CDR1 and CDR2 (germline): SGHRS, YFSETQ. The CDR3 has 15 amino acids. The data stem from a study of T cells in narcolepsy. Study-level points and caveats: Reportedly, autoreactive clonotypes were serially detected in patients' blood but not controls'.

Assay used: immunoSEQ multiplex PCR; TCRdb lists only in-frame clones, some missing. The table shows 27,000 or so clones, with more than 75% occurring only once. The sample comprised CD45RA- memory CD4+ T cells from PBMCs. The sequence derives from a human donor with narcolepsy. The rearrangement joins TRBV5-1 to TRBJ1-1, with 7 bases identical to TRBD1. The CDR3 loop reads CASSLAGTENTEAFF. For the CDR3, the DNA is TGCGCCAGCAGCTTGGCCGGGACAGAGAACACTGAAGCTTTCTTT.